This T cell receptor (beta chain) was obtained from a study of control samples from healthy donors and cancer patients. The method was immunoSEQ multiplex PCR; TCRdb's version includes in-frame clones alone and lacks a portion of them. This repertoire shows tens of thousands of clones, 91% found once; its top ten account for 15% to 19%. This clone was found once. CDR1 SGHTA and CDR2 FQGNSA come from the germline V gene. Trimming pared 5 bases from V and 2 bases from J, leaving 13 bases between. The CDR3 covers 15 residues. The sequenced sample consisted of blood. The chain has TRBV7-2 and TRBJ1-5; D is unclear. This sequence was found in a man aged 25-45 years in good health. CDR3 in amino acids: CASSVSRGRNQPQHF. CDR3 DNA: TGTGCCAGCAGCGTCTCCCGCGGGCGCAATCAGCCCCAGCATTTT.